These 29 T cell receptor beta chains were all obtained from the same sample, sequenced in a study of T-cell memory formation after mild COVID-19. TCRdb used MiXCR to reprocess the 5' RACE reads, holding one entry per CDR3 protein. The table has 470,000 or so distinct CDR3 sequences, under 20% seen once. Sample: PBMCs or a T cell subset sorted from them (not recorded which). Receptor source: a man younger than 35 who had mild COVID-19 (a few samples of this study predate the infection). Cell type and time point are not known.

This chain links TRBV5-6 with TRBJ1-5, with 10 bases fitting TRBD1. J was trimmed by 6 bases and V by 3 bases; bases with no gene match: 12. This CDR3 has 17 residues. Per germline, CDR1 SGHDT and CDR2 YYEEEE. In DNA, the CDR3 is TGTGCCAGCAGCTCCTACCGATATGGGACAGGGGCTCAGCCCCAGCATTTT. It yields the protein CASSSYRYGTGAQPQHF.

This rearrangement joins TRBV7-8 to TRBJ2-3; D unclear. Germline lookup yields CDR1 SGHVS and CDR2 FQNEAQ. V shed 1 base and J shed 2 bases, with 16 bases lying between them. The CDR3 spans 17 residues. The CDR3 coding sequence is TGTGCCAGCAGCTTAGGAACGGCATCCGGCCTCACAGATACGCAGTATTTT. Encoded protein: CASSLGTASGLTDTQYF.

The V gene is TRBV27, the J gene TRBJ1-2; tentatively, D is TRBD1 (5 bases). V was clipped by 3 bases and J by 4 bases, with 12 bases between them. Germline V gene lookup returns CDR1 MNHEY and CDR2 SMNVEV (reference sequence). CDR3 size: 14 residues. CDR3 loop: CASSLERGIYGYTF. The CDR3 coding sequence is TGTGCCAGCAGTTTGGAAAGGGGCATCTATGGCTACACCTTC.

The rearrangement uses TRBV6-2 or TRBV6-3 and TRBJ2-2; no firm D call. This CDR3 has 14 residues. Germline values: CDR1 MNHEY, CDR2 SVGEGT. Trimming removed 2 bases from V and 6 bases from J, with 10 bases in between. CDR3 residues: CASSYTWPPGELFF. The CDR3 DNA reads TGTGCCAGCAGTTACACATGGCCTCCCGGGGAGCTGTTTTTT.

The chain joins TRBV6-5 to TRBJ2-7, with 13 positions matching TRBD2. The CDR3 loop spans 15 amino acids. Germline V lookup: CDR1 MNHEY, CDR2 SVGAGI. The V and J ends lost 6 bases and 2 bases, in that order; junction bases with no gene match: 4. CDR3 in amino acids: CASSRTSGGAYEQYF. The CDR3 DNA reads TGTGCCAGCAGCCGCACTAGCGGGGGGGCCTACGAGCAGTACTTC.

This clonotype occurred once. The genes are TRBV7-7 and TRBJ2-7; D is undetermined. The CDR3 loop spans 13 amino acids. Looked up from germline, CDR1 is SSHAT and CDR2 is FNYEAQ (reference sequence). The V and J ends lost 1 base and 3 bases respectively, with 7 bases between them. CDR3 bases: TGTGCCAGCAGCTTAGAAATCAGCTACGAGCAGTACTTC. This gives the protein CASSLEISYEQYF. Full variable domain (missing parts from reference TRBV7-7 and TRBJ2-7): GAGVSQSPRYKVTKRGQDVTLRCDPISSHATLYWYQQALGQGPEFLTYFNYEAQPDKSGLPSDRFSAERPEGSISTLTIQRTEQRDSAMYRCASSLEISYEQYFGPGTRLTVT.

This clonotype was seen a handful of times. The chain couples TRBV5-1 to TRBJ2-6; D is perhaps TRBD2 (5 bases). This CDR3 has 18 residues. CDR1 is SGHRS, CDR2 YFSETQ, per germline. The germline V and J ends were trimmed by 3 bases and 0 bases, with 16 bases remaining between them. Here the CDR3 reads CASSSDGLDYSGANVLTF. The CDR3 DNA follows: TGCGCCAGCAGCTCGGACGGCCTAGACTACTCTGGGGCCAACGTCCTGACTTTC.

The rearrangement links TRBV21-1 to TRBJ1-4. TRBV21-1 has pseudogene status. The CDR3 loop spans 15 amino acids. The chain's CDR3 is CAYSTLPTTNEKLFF. In DNA, the CDR3 is TGTGCATATTCGACCTTACCAACAACTAATGAAAAACTGTTTTTT.

This clonotype has a handful of counts. V usage is TRBV4-3 and J usage is TRBJ1-3; TRBD1 matches 11 bases. With 3 bases clipped from V and 8 bases from J, the junction kept 9 bases outside the gene matches. Germline V lookup: CDR1 LGHNA, CDR2 YSLEER. This CDR3 spans 16 amino acids. The CDR3 reads CASSQGQGVTGDTIYF. DNA for the CDR3: TGCGCCAGCAGCCAGGGACAGGGGGTTACCGGGGACACCATATATTTT.

In this sample, this clonotype turned up a few times. The CDR3 coding sequence is TGTGCCAGCAGTTTGCCGGGGTTCTCGTACAATGAGCAGTTCTTC. Translated, it gives CASSLPGFSYNEQFF. J is TRBJ2-1 and V is TRBV6-5; a possible D gene is TRBD2 (5 bases). The CDR3 is 15 residues long. Germline lookup yields CDR1 MNHEY and CDR2 SVGAGI. V was clipped by 4 bases and J by 4 bases, with 14 bases between them.

A few counts support this clonotype. This rearrangement joins TRBV9 to TRBJ1-6; 7 bases are shared with TRBD1. V shed 4 bases, J shed 5 bases, and the junction held 3 bases outside the gene matches. The CDR3 runs to 14 residues. Germline V gives CDR1 SGDLS, CDR2 YYNGEE. The CDR3 sequence: CASSWQGDNSPLHF. Here the CDR3 DNA reads TGTGCCAGCAGCTGGCAGGGGGATAATTCACCCCTCCACTTT. Variable domain in full (rest from reference TRBV9 and TRBJ1-6): DSGVTQTPKHLITATGQRVTLRCSPRSGDLSVYWYQQSLDQGLQFLIQYYNGEERAKGNILERFSAQQFPDLHSELNLSSLELGDSALYFCASSWQGDNSPLHFGNGTRLTVT.

V gene TRBV5-1 combines with J gene TRBJ1-4; 9 nucleotides line up with TRBD1. The CDR3 sequence is 14 residues long. V gave up 3 bases and J gave up 7 bases; unmatched junction bases: 4. Germline V gene lookup returns CDR1 SGHRS and CDR2 YFSETQ. The CDR3 bases are TGCGCCAGCAGCTCGGGACAGGGTACTGAAAAACTGTTTTTT. Amino acids: CASSSGQGTEKLFF.

J is TRBJ1-2 and V is TRBV18, with D perhaps matching TRBD1 (6 bases). Germline V CDR1 and CDR2: KGHSH, LQKENI. Trimming cost V 0 bases and J 7 bases, with 12 bases left between them. The CDR3 spans 14 residues. CDR3 DNA sequence: TGTGCCAGCTCACCACCGGCTCAGGGGTCTGGCTACACCTTC. Amino acid sequence: CASSPPAQGSGYTF.

This clonotype was seen a few times. V and J are TRBV7-9 and TRBJ2-7; a weak D match, TRBD1 (6 bases). This CDR3 comprises 14 residues. V was clipped by 5 bases and J by 6 bases, with 17 bases between them. Per the germline V gene, CDR1 is SEHNR and CDR2 is FQNEAQ (reference sequence). The CDR3 loop is CASSHDRPVREQYF. The DNA of the CDR3 is TGTGCCAGCAGCCATGACAGGCCAGTACGCGAGCAGTACTTC.

This chain links TRBV6-5 with TRBJ2-7; no reliable D call. V shed 2 bases and J shed 6 bases, with 8 bases lying between them. The length of the CDR3 is 12 residues. Looked up from germline, CDR1 is MNHEY and CDR2 is SVGAGI. CDR3 coding DNA: TGTGCCAGCAGTTACACGAATGGCGAGCAGTACTTC. This encodes CASSYTNGEQYF.

V usage is TRBV5-1 and J usage is TRBJ2-7, with TRBD2 identical over 11 bases. This CDR3 has 15 amino acids. From germline, CDR1 is SGHRS and CDR2 YFSETQ. The junction had 9 bases not matched to a gene; V was cut back by 4 bases and J by 6 bases. CDR3 sequence: CASSRSLAGVGEQYF. CDR3 coding DNA: TGCGCCAGCAGCCGATCACTAGCGGGGGTCGGCGAGCAGTACTTC.

The chain uses TRBV29-1 and TRBJ2-3, with no clear D. From germline, CDR1 is SQVTM and CDR2 ANQGSEA. CDR3 length: 12 residues. Trimming stripped 1 base from V and 8 bases from J, with 10 bases between. The CDR3 region has the DNA TGCAGCGTTGAAGTGGTGGTAACTACGCAGTATTTT. Translation: CSVEVVVTTQYF.

This clonotype has just a few counts. This chain links TRBV20-1 with TRBJ1-5; D unresolved. Germline-derived CDR1 and CDR2 are DFQATT and SNEGSKA (reference sequence). This CDR3 has 15 residues. With 0 bases removed from V and 2 bases from J, the gap between germline ends came to 11 bases. The CDR3 sequence: CSAREGSIGNQPQHF. The DNA of the CDR3 is TGCAGTGCTAGAGAGGGGAGCATAGGCAATCAGCCCCAGCATTTT.

This clonotype appeared a few times. The rearrangement links TRBV4-3 to TRBJ1-5; D is unresolved. Germline V gene data show CDR1 as LGHNA and CDR2 as YSLEER. This CDR3 has 13 amino acids. Deletions cut 0 bases from V and 6 bases from J, with 6 bases between. The CDR3 DNA is TGCGCCAGCAGCCAAGATAGCGGTCAGCCCCAGCATTTT. Translated: CASSQDSGQPQHF.

A few counts support this clonotype. The chain carries TRBV7-9 and TRBJ2-7; 7 bases agree with TRBD2. Per the germline V gene, CDR1 is SEHNR and CDR2 is FQNEAQ (reference sequence). The CDR3 consists of 16 residues. Trimming removed 2 bases from V and 0 bases from J; junction bases left unmatched: 7. CDR3 DNA sequence: TGTGCCAGCAGCTTACTAAGCGGGATGAGCTCCTACGAGCAGTACTTC. The encoded protein is CASSLLSGMSSYEQYF.

The chain uses TRBV29-1 and TRBJ2-1; 7 bases map to TRBD2. This CDR3 is 13 amino acids long. Germline-derived CDR1 and CDR2 are SQVTM and ANQGSEA. Trimming took 8 bases from V and 7 from J; bases not matched to a gene: 11. CDR3 in DNA: TGCAGCACAACCACCGGGCGGGAGAATGAGCAGTTCTTC. The encoded protein is CSTTTGRENEQFF.

This chain uses TRBV7-2 with TRBJ2-1, with TRBD2 as a possible D gene (6 bases). V was shortened by 4 bases and J by 12 bases, with 19 bases between the two germline ends. Germline V gene lookup returns CDR1 SGHTA and CDR2 FQGNSA. This CDR3 contains 14 residues. CDR3 loop: CASSSGTGSAGQFF. CDR3 in DNA: TGTGCCAGCAGCTCAGGGACTGGGAGTGCAGGGCAGTTCTTC. Full variable domain (rest looked up from reference TRBV7-2 and TRBJ2-1): GAGVSQSPSNKVTEKGKDVELRCDPISGHTALYWYRQSLGQGLEFLIYFQGNSAPDKSGLPSDRFSAERTGGSVSTLTIQRTQQEDSAVYLCASSSGTGSAGQFFGPGTRLTVL.

In its sample, this clonotype was seen a few times. The chain uses TRBV6-5 and TRBJ2-3, with D uncertain. V was shortened by 2 bases and J by 3 bases, with 9 bases between the two germline ends. This CDR3 spans 14 amino acids. CDR1 MNHEY and CDR2 SVGAGI come from the germline V gene. CDR3 nucleotides: TGTGCCAGCAGTTACGGCAGTTGGACAGATACGCAGTATTTT. It is translated as CASSYGSWTDTQYF.

This clonotype was detected only a few times. J is TRBJ1-2 and V is TRBV5-1; no clear D. The CDR3 contains 13 residues. V dropped 5 bases and J dropped 5 bases, with 13 bases sitting between them. Germline CDR1 reads SGHRS; CDR2 reads YFSETQ. The CDR3 bases are TGCGCCAGCAGAGCCCCAGGATTTTATGGCTACACCTTC. Residues: CASRAPGFYGYTF.

This clonotype was detected only a few times. The chain combines TRBV5-5 with TRBJ2-1; perhaps TRBD2 as D (5 bases). The length of the CDR3 is 14 residues. The germline V and J ends were trimmed by 0 bases and 7 bases, with 11 bases remaining between them. In germline, CDR1 is SGHKS, CDR2 YYEKEE (reference sequence). CDR3: CASSLESSLNEQFF. In DNA form, the CDR3 reads TGTGCCAGCAGCTTGGAGTCTAGCTTGAATGAGCAGTTCTTC. Filled out from reference TRBV5-5 and TRBJ2-1, the complete variable domain reads DAGVTQSPTHLIKTRGQQVTLRCSPISGHKSVSWYQQVLGQGPQFIFQYYEKEERGRGNFPDRFSARQFPNYSSELNVNALLLGDSALYLCASSLESSLNEQFFGPGTRLTVL.

This chain joins TRBV6-2 or TRBV6-3 and TRBJ2-1; 11 nucleotides agree with TRBD2. The CDR3 is 14 residues long. The germline V gene encodes CDR1 MNHEY and CDR2 SVGEGT. Losses at the gene ends were 6 bases for V and 10 bases for J; bases not matched to a gene: 8. CDR3 loop: CASRPHSGGDEQFF. The CDR3 DNA is TGTGCCAGCAGACCCCATAGCGGGGGGGACGAGCAGTTCTTC.

V is TRBV15 and J is TRBJ2-3; 8 bases agree with TRBD2. CDR3 length: 16 residues. CDR1 is LNHNV and CDR2 is YYDKDF in the germline V gene (reference sequence). Losses at the gene ends were 3 bases for V and 6 bases for J; bases not matched to a gene: 11. CDR3 in DNA: TGTGCCACCAGCAGGCTAGCGGGCGGGTTCGGGGATACGCAGTATTTT. Protein: CATSRLAGGFGDTQYF.

CDR3 region: CATRLQGIEELFF. CDR3 DNA: TGTGCCACCCGACTTCAGGGGATAGAGGAGCTGTTTTTT. The rearrangement joins TRBV6-5 to TRBJ2-2, with D maybe TRBD1 (6 bases). Trimming left V 10 bases short and J 10 bases short, with 19 bases between. Germline V lookup: CDR1 MNHEY, CDR2 SVGAGI. The CDR3 is 13 amino acids.

This clonotype was seen a handful of times. The gene calls are TRBV5-4 and TRBJ2-6; D gene uncertain. V was clipped by 0 bases and J by 0 bases, with 4 bases between them. The CDR3 runs to 15 residues. In germline, CDR1 is SGHNT, CDR2 YYREEE (reference sequence). CDR3 DNA: TGTGCCAGCAGCTTGGGCCGCTCTGGGGCCAACGTCCTGACTTTC. It specifies CASSLGRSGANVLTF.